The entry that follows covers one T cell receptor (beta chain) sequence. Its antigen is still unknown. The library gave individual cDNA molecules unique molecular identifiers. Each CDR3 protein is one row after TCRdb ran MiXCR on the RACE reads. The repertoire holds tens of thousands of distinct CDR3 sequences, more than 9% seen once, with around 10% in the top ten. The record originates from a study of human T cells and chemical hapten exposure. Study-wide background: Mostly female, the patients presented with alopecia areata, totalis or universalis. Whole-study findings and limits: Positively correlated with patch test score were the counts of PT1 expanded TCRs.

The time point is: pre-sensitization, week 0. Regarding treatment: therapeutic diphenylcyclopropenone sensitization with weekly scalp DPC. Whole blood, unfractionated, served as the material for total RNA extraction. The CDR3 is made up of 12 amino acids. The V end was cut by 2 bases, the J end by 7 bases, with 5 bases between. CDR1 is SGHTA and CDR2 is FQGTGA in the germline V gene. The origin of this receptor is a man aged 40-55 years with alopecia areata. Some clones in this sample may be carry-over from other donors' samples. V and J are TRBV7-3 and TRBJ2-2; D unresolved. Sequenced here: whole blood, sampled in connection with sensitization to the hapten diphenylcyclopropenone (DPC). The CDR3 DNA follows: TGTGCCAGCAGCTTATACCGCGGGGAGCTGTTTTTT. This codes for CASSLYRGELFF.